The rows below give T cell receptor beta chains drawn from one sample of a study of blood T cell repertoires in COVID-19. Clones were read by immunoSEQ multiplex PCR, and TCRdb kept only the in-frame ones, dropping some. The top ten clones hold approximately 4.5% of a sample with 150,000 to 200,000 clones, around 89% of them seen once. The sample taken for sequencing was peripheral blood. All receptors derive from a human donor in a cohort sampled during active COVID-19. The CDR3 runs from the conserved cysteine through the conserved F or W. D genes are given only for firm matches. Not every row has a clone size; where given, it reads once, few, many or a size class.

size | J | V | D | DNA | CDR3
NA | TRBJ2-7 | TRBV27 | TRBD1 | TGTGCCAGCAGGATAGGGACAGGGGGCTCCTACGAGCAGTACTTC | CASRIGTGGSYEQYF
NA | TRBJ2-1 | TRBV11-2 | TRBD1 | TGTGCCAGCAGCTTAAAGACAGGGTTCGAGCAGTTCTTC | CASSLKTGFEQFF
once | TRBJ2-7 | TRBV4-2 | NA | TGTGCCAGCAGCCAAGATTTTTCCCAGAACTACGAGCAGTACTTC | CASSQDFSQNYEQYF
NA | TRBJ1-5 | TRBV2 | NA | TGTGCCAGCAGTGAAAATACAGCTAGCAATCAGCCCCAGCATTTT | CASSENTASNQPQHF
NA | TRBJ1-2 | TRBV30 | NA | TGTGCCTGGAACCGGAACTATGGCTACACCTTC | CAWNRNYGYTF
NA | TRBJ2-7 | TRBV7-2 | TRBD2 | TGTGCCAGCAGCGATAGCGGGGGGGCCCGCGAGCAGTACTTC | CASSDSGGAREQYF
NA | TRBJ2-7 | TRBV3-1/TRBV3-2 | TRBD1 | TGTGCCAGCAGCCAAGTAGGGGGGACAGGGGACTACGAGCAGTACTTC | CASSQVGGTGDYEQYF
NA | TRBJ1-5 | TRBV21-1 | NA | TGTGCCAGCCCAGTGGGGCAGGGGCGATATCAGCCCCAGCATTTT | CASPVGQGRYQPQHF
once | TRBJ2-3 | TRBV7-2 | TRBD2 | TGTGCCAGCAGCTTAATTGGCGGGGGGGTGAAAGATACGCAGTATTTT | CASSLIGGGVKDTQYF
NA | TRBJ1-5 | TRBV19 | NA | TGTGCCAGTAGCACACAGGAGAATCAGCCCCAGCATTTT | CASSTQENQPQHF
NA | TRBJ1-2 | TRBV19 | NA | TGTGCCAGTAGCCACCGGGATGTATTTTCGAATGGCTACACCTTC | CASSHRDVFSNGYTF
NA | TRBJ2-1 | TRBV27 | TRBD1 | TGTGCCAGCAGCCCAGGGACAGGGCCCTACAATGAGCAGTTCTTC | CASSPGTGPYNEQFF
NA | TRBJ2-1 | TRBV6-5 | NA | TGTGCCAGCAGCCCCGGGGTAGCGGCAGGAAATGAGCAGTTCTTC | CASSPGVAAGNEQFF
NA | TRBJ2-7 | TRBV28 | NA | TGTGCCAGCAGTCAGCCTAGCCAGGGGCGAGGCGAGCAGTACTTC | CASSQPSQGRGEQYF
NA | TRBJ2-7 | TRBV29-1 | TRBD2 | TGCAGCGTTGTTGGACTAGCGGGCTACGAGCAGTACTTC | CSVVGLAGYEQYF
NA | TRBJ1-2 | TRBV5-1 | TRBD1 | TGCGCCAGCAGCCTACAGGGGACCGCTAACTATGGCTACACCTTC | CASSLQGTANYGYTF
NA | TRBJ1-3 | TRBV7-9 | TRBD1 | TGTGCCAGCCGACAGGGAACCGGAAACACCATATATTTT | CASRQGTGNTIYF
NA | TRBJ1-5 | TRBV4-1 | NA | TGCGCCAGCAGCCAAAGAACAGGGCAGCCCCAGCATTTT | CASSQRTGQPQHF
NA | TRBJ2-1 | TRBV6-2/TRBV6-3 | TRBD2 | TGTGCCAGCAGTAAGAGACTAGCGGGCCTCCCCTCCTACAATGAGCAGTTCTTC | CASSKRLAGLPSYNEQFF
NA | TRBJ2-7 | TRBV4-1 | TRBD2 | TGCGCCAGCAGCCAAGGGATTAGGACTAGCGGATACGAGCAGTACTTC | CASSQGIRTSGYEQYF
NA | TRBJ2-2 | TRBV5-4 | TRBD2 | TGTGCCAGCAGCTTCTCTAGCGGGAGAGGCGGGGAGCTGTTTTTT | CASSFSSGRGGELFF
NA | TRBJ2-5 | TRBV12-5 | NA | TGTGCTAGTGGCGCTGGAAGGACTGATAAAGAGACCCAGTACTTC | CASGAGRTDKETQYF
NA | TRBJ2-5 | TRBV6-5 | TRBD1 | TGTGCCAGCAGTCGTCGACAGGGCCGGCAGACCCAGTACTTC | CASSRRQGRQTQYF
NA | TRBJ2-2 | TRBV6-2/TRBV6-3 | NA | TGTGCCAGCAGTCACGGGGTCCGGGATACCGGGGAGCTGTTTTTT | CASSHGVRDTGELFF
NA | TRBJ2-3 | TRBV9 | NA | TGTGCCAGCAGCGAGAATCCTACCCATGGCACAGATACGCAGTATTTT | CASSENPTHGTDTQYF
NA | TRBJ2-7 | TRBV4-2 | TRBD1 | TGTGCCAGCAGCCGTGATCTTTGGACAGGTGGGCTCGAGCAGTACTTC | CASSRDLWTGGLEQYF
NA | TRBJ2-5 | TRBV5-6 | TRBD2 | TGTGCCAGCAGCTTTTCTGGACTAGCGGGGGATCAAGAGACCCAGTACTTC | CASSFSGLAGDQETQYF
NA | TRBJ2-7 | TRBV29-1 | TRBD1 | TGCAGCGTCCTCCGGGACAGGGGCTACGAGCAGTACTTC | CSVLRDRGYEQYF
NA | TRBJ2-1 | TRBV9 | TRBD2 | TGTGCCAGCAGCCCCATAAGCGGGAGTTCCTACAATGAGCAGTTCTTC | CASSPISGSSYNEQFF
once | TRBJ1-1 | TRBV7-2 | TRBD1 | TGTGCCAGCAGCATAGGCGGGACAGGCTCTATTCTCTTT | CASSIGGTGSILF
once | TRBJ2-7 | TRBV27 | NA | TGTGCCAGCAGTTTCGGTGATCAAGCCTACGAGCAGTACTTC | CASSFGDQAYEQYF
NA | TRBJ2-4 | TRBV4-3 | NA | TGCGCCAGCAGCCAAGATTGGGCTGGGGGGACCAAAAACATTCAGTACTTC | CASSQDWAGGTKNIQYF
NA | TRBJ2-7 | TRBV5-1 | TRBD2 | TGCGCCAGCAGCTTGTCTAGCGGCACCTACGAGCAGTACTTC | CASSLSSGTYEQYF
NA | TRBJ2-3 | TRBV13 | TRBD2 | TGTGCCAGCAGCATGACTAGCGGGAGAAATACGCAGTATTTT | CASSMTSGRNTQYF
NA | TRBJ1-6 | TRBV5-4 | NA | TGTGCCAGCAGCTTGGCCGGACAGACTGATTCACCCCTCCACTTT | CASSLAGQTDSPLHF
NA | TRBJ2-5 | TRBV6-6 | NA | TGTGCCAGCAGTTACAGGGGGACGTCAAAAGAGACCCAGTACTTC | CASSYRGTSKETQYF
NA | TRBJ2-6 | TRBV15 | NA | TGTGCCACCAGCAGAGGGCGGGCAGGTACCACCTCTGGGGCCAACGTCCTGACTTTC | CATSRGRAGTTSGANVLTF
NA | TRBJ2-2 | TRBV5-8 | NA | TGTGCCAGCAGCTTACTTTGGAACACCGGGGAGCTGTTTTTT | CASSLLWNTGELFF
NA | TRBJ2-4 | TRBV4-3 | TRBD2 | TGCGCCAGCAGCCAAGACCTTGGACTAGCGGCAAACATTCAGTACTTC | CASSQDLGLAANIQYF
NA | TRBJ2-1 | TRBV7-2 | TRBD2 | TGTGCCAGCAGCTTTAGGCGGAGCGGGATCTCCTACAATGAGCAGTTCTTC | CASSFRRSGISYNEQFF
NA | TRBJ2-1 | TRBV29-1 | NA | TGCAGCGTTGACAGCGGAAGGAATTTCTACAATGAGCAGTTCTTC | CSVDSGRNFYNEQFF
NA | TRBJ1-5 | TRBV7-2 | NA | TGTGCCAGCAGCTTAGACTACGGAGAGCCCCAGCATTTT | CASSLDYGEPQHF
NA | TRBJ2-1 | TRBV29-1 | NA | TGCAGCGTTGCGGCCGGGACAAACTACAATGAGCAGTTCTTC | CSVAAGTNYNEQFF